This T cell receptor (beta chain) came from a study of blood T cell repertoires in COVID-19. Authors' processing steps: Amplification of reference gene primers provided the estimated nucleated cell counts. The assay was immunoSEQ multiplex PCR, and TCRdb's table has in-frame clones only and misses some. The DNA was the basis for D and trimming; V, J and clone size are from that table. Here the sample spans a few hundred thousand clones, about 90% being singletons. The CDR3 loop spans 15 amino acids. In germline, CDR1 is MNHEY, CDR2 SVGAGI. Trimming removed 0 bases from V and 6 bases from J, with 12 bases in between.

The specimen sequenced was PBMCs or T cells enriched from blood (not recorded which). The chain recombines TRBV6-5 with TRBJ1-5; possibly TRBD1 for D (5 bases). This receptor was taken from a man aged 25 to 40 who had recovered from COVID-19. CDR3 bases: TGTGCCAGCAGTTACTCGTACAGGAAATTTCAGCCCCAGCATTTT. Encoded protein: CASSYSYRKFQPQHF.